This T cell receptor (beta chain) is from a study of regulatory T cells in long-lasting Graves disease. Trimming removed 4 bases from V and 4 bases from J; junction bases left unmatched: 4. From germline, CDR1 is MDHEN and CDR2 SYDVKM. CDR3 length: 13 amino acids. As for time point: persistent/refractory GD, antithyroid drugs over 5 years with positive TRAb. Researchers made the TCR library from RNA that was extracted from PBMCs. To make TCR beta libraries, researchers used iRepertoire HTBI primers and Arm-PCR of CDR3 regions. Using its own MiXCR run on the multiplex PCR reads, TCRdb lists one record per CDR3 protein. The sample lists approximately 400,000 distinct CDR3 sequences, roughly 20% occurring once. Study results and limitations: TRBV28, TRBJ1-2 and TRBJ2-5 were segments that persistent disease favored. Rather than thyroid tissue, only peripheral blood underwent study.

As for this clonotype: The target antigen is unknown.

The specimen comprised peripheral blood mononuclear cells (PBMCs), sampled when the disease was refractory, from a patient treated with antithyroid drugs. The gene calls are TRBV28 and TRBJ2-7; TRBD1 aligns across 7 bases. The receptor was isolated from a female donor with Graves disease. The CDR3 DNA sequence: TGTGCCAGCAGTTGGGACAGCCCTTACGAGCAGTACTTC. As protein: CASSWDSPYEQYF.